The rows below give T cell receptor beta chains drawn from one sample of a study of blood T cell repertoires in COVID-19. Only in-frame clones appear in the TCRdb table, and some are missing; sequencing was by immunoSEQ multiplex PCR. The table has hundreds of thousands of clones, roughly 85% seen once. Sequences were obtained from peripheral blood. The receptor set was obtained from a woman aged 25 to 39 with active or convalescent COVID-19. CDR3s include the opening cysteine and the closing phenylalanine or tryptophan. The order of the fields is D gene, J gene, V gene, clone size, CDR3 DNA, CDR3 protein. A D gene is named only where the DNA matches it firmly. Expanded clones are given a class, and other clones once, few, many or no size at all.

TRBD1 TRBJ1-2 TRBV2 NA TGTGCCAGCAGCCTAAGAAGGACAGGGGACTATGGCTACACCTTC CASSLRRTGDYGYTF
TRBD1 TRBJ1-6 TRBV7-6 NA TGTGCCAGCAGCTTAGTGGGACAGATCCTCCACTTT CASSLVGQILHF
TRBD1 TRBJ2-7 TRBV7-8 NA TGTGCCAGCAGCCTTACCGGGACAGACTACGAGCAGTACTTC CASSLTGTDYEQYF
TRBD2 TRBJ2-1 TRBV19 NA TGTGCCAGTAGTACACTAGCGGGAGGTTTTTATGAGCAGTTCTTC CASSTLAGGFYEQFF
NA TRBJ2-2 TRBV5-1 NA TGCGCCAGCAGCTTCGTGAGCACCGGGGAGCTGTTTTTT CASSFVSTGELFF
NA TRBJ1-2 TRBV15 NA TGTGCCACCAGCGTCTACCTAGAACATGGCTACACCTTC CATSVYLEHGYTF
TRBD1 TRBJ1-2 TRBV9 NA TGTGCCAGCAGCGTAGGAGGGGGCGACTATGGCTACACCTTC CASSVGGGDYGYTF
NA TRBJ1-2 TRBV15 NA TGTGCCACCAGCAGAGAGATCGCCGGGACATACGCGGGCTACACCTTC CATSREIAGTYAGYTF
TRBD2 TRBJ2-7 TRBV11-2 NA TGTGCCAGCAGCTTAGACGGGAGGGCATCCTACGAGCAGTACTTC CASSLDGRASYEQYF
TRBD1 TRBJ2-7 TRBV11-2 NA TGTGCCAGCAGCCGGCCGGGACAGGGGATTCCCGAGCAGTACTTC CASSRPGQGIPEQYF
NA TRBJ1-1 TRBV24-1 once TGTGCCACCAGTGATGGGGAGGAAGCGGCTGAAGCTTTCTTT CATSDGEEAAEAFF
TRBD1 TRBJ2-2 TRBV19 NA TGTGCCAGTACGGGGACAGGGAACACCGGGGAGCTGTTTTTT CASTGTGNTGELFF
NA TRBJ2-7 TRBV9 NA TGTGCCAGCAGCGTAGGCTGGAGCTCCTACGAGCAGTACTTC CASSVGWSSYEQYF
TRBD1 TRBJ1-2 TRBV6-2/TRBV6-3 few TGTGCCAGCAGTTCTGGGACAGGGGTGGGCTACACCTTC CASSSGTGVGYTF
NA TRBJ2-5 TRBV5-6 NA TGTGCCAGCAGCTTGGGACAGGGACTTCAAGAGACCCAGTACTTC CASSLGQGLQETQYF
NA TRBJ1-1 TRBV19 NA TGTGCCAGTAGTATTATGGGGCTGGTGAACACTGAAGCTTTCTTT CASSIMGLVNTEAFF
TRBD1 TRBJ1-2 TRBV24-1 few TGTGCCACCAGTCAGGAGGTGGACAGGACCTATGGCTACACCTTC CATSQEVDRTYGYTF
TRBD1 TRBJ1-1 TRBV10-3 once TGTGCCCCTGGTAATGGGACAGGAAGGCTGGGGAACACTGAAGCTTTCTTT CAPGNGTGRLGNTEAFF
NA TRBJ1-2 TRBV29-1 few TGCAGCGTTGGGGAGGGAGTAAACTATGGCTACACCTTC CSVGEGVNYGYTF
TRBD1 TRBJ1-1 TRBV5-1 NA TGCGCCAGCAGCTTGGAAGGACAGGTAAACACTGAAGCTTTCTTT CASSLEGQVNTEAFF
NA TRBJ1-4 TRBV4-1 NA TGCGCCAGCAGCCAAGAGAGAGGGAGCCCCTATGCAACTAATGAAAAACTGTTTTTT CASSQERGSPYATNEKLFF
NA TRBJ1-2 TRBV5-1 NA TGCGCCAAAAAGCAGGGGTCGGCCTATGGCTACACCTTC CAKKQGSAYGYTF
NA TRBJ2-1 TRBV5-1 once TGCGCCAGCAGCTTTTCCCTAGAGGGTGAGCAGTTCTTC CASSFSLEGEQFF
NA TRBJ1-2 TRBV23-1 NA TGCGCCAGCAGTCACAGGGGACCTCCCTTTGCTGGCTACACCTTC CASSHRGPPFAGYTF
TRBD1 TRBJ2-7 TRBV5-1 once TGCGCCAGCACCCCCGGGACAGGTATCTCCTACGAGCAGTACTTC CASTPGTGISYEQYF
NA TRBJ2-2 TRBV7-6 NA TGTGCCAGCAGCCAACAGGCCGCGAACACCGGGGAGCTGTTTTTT CASSQQAANTGELFF
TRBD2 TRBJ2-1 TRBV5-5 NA TGTGCCAGCAGCTTGGTGCTAGCGGGAGTTAATGAGCAGTTCTTC CASSLVLAGVNEQFF
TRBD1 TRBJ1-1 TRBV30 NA TGTGCCTGGAGTGTTTTGCAACCGGGACAGGGGACTGAAGCTTTCTTT CAWSVLQPGQGTEAFF
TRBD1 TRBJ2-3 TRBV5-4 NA TGTGCCAGCAGCCGACGGACAGGGGCGGGAGATACGCAGTATTTT CASSRRTGAGDTQYF
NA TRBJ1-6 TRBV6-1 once TGTGCCAGCAGTGAAGATGGAATGGGGGCATATAATTCACCCCTCCACTTT CASSEDGMGAYNSPLHF
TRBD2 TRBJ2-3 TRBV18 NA TGTGCCAGCTCAAGGGGACTAGCGGGACTTAGCACAGATACGCAGTATTTT CASSRGLAGLSTDTQYF
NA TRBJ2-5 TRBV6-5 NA TGTGCCGCGCAGGGGCCAGGAGAGACCCAGTACTTC CAAQGPGETQYF
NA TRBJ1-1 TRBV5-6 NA TGTGCCAGCAGCGTCCAGGGGTACACTGAAGCTTTCTTT CASSVQGYTEAFF
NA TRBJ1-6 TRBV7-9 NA TGTGCCAGCAGCTTAGGTGTAGGGCAGGGGTACAATTCACCCCTCCACTTT CASSLGVGQGYNSPLHF
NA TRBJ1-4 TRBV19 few TGTGCCAGTAGTATCTTCGGCAGGGGAATTGGTGAAAAACTGTTTTTT CASSIFGRGIGEKLFF
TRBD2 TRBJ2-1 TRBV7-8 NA TGTGCCAGCAGCTTAGGGAGCGGGGGGATCAATGAGCAGTTCTTC CASSLGSGGINEQFF
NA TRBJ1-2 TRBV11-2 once TGTGCCAGCAGTATTCTACAGACCCATGCAGGCTACACCTTC CASSILQTHAGYTF
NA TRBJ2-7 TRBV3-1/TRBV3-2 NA TGTGCCAGCAGCCCAGCGGCTTCCTCCTACGAGCAGTACTTC CASSPAASSYEQYF
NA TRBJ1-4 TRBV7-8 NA TGTGCCAGCAGCTTAAATGGGGGGACCGACAGTGAAAAACTGTTTTTT CASSLNGGTDSEKLFF
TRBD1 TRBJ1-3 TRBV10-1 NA TGCGCCAGCAGGGCGATCGGACAGGACTCTGGAAACACCATATATTTT CASRAIGQDSGNTIYF
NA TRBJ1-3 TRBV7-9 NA TGTGCCAGCAGCCCGTGGACACCCTCTGGAAACACCATATATTTT CASSPWTPSGNTIYF
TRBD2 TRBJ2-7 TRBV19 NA TGTGCCAGTAGTTTGGGGACTAGCGCCGAGCAGTACTTC CASSLGTSAEQYF
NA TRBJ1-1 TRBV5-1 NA TGCGCCAGCAGCCCCGGAGCGAACACTGAAGCTTTCTTT CASSPGANTEAFF
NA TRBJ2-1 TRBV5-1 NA TGCGCCAGCAGCTTCGGGAGTAGAACAGAGAATGAGCAGTTCTTC CASSFGSRTENEQFF
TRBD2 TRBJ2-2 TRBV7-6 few TGTGCCAGCAGCTTAGGGACTAGCGGCACCGGGGAGCTGTTTTTT CASSLGTSGTGELFF
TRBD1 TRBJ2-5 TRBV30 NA TGTGCCTGGACCCAAAGGGCCGACAGGGGGGGTCGAGAGACCCAGTACTTC CAWTQRADRGGRETQYF